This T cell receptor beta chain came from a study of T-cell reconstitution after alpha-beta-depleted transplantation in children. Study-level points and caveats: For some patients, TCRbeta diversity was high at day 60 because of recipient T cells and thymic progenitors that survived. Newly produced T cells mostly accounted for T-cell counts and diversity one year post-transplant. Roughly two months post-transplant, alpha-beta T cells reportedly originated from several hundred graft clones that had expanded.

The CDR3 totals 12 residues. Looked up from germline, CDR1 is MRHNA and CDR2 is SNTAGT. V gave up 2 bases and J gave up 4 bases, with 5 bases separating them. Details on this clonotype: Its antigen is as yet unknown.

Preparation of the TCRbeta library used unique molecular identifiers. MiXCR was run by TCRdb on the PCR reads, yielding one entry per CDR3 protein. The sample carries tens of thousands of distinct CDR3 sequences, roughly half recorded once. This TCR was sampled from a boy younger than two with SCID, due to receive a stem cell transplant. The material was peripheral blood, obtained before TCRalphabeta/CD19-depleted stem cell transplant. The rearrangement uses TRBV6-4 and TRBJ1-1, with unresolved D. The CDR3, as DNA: TGTGCCAGCAGTGACGGACTCACTGAAGCTTTCTTT. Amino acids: CASSDGLTEAFF.